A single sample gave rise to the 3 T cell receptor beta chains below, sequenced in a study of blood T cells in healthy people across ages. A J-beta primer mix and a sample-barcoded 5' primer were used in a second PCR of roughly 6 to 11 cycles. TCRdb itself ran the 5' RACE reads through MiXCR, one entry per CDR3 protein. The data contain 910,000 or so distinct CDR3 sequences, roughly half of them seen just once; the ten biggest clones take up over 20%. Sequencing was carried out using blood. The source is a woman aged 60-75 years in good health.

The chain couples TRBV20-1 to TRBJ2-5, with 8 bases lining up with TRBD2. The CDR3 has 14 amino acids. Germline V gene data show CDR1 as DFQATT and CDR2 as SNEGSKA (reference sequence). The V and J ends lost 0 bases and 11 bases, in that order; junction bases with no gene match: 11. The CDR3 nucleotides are TGCAGTGCTAGAGACGCGGGAGGCCCCGGGGAGCAGTACTTC. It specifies CSARDAGGPGEQYF.

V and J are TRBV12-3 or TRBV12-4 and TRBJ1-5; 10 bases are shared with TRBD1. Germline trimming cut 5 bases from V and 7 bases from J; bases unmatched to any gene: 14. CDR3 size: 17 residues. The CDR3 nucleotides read TGTGCCAGCAGTCCGGGGGTGAGACAGGGGGCTCGGCAGCCCCAGCATTTT. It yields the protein CASSPGVRQGARQPQHF.

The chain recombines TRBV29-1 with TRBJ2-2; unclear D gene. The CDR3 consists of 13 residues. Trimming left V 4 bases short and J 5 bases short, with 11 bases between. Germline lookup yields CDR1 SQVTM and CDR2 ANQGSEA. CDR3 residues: CSVATRLTGELFF. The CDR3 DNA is TGCAGCGTTGCAACCCGTTTGACCGGGGAGCTGTTTTTT.